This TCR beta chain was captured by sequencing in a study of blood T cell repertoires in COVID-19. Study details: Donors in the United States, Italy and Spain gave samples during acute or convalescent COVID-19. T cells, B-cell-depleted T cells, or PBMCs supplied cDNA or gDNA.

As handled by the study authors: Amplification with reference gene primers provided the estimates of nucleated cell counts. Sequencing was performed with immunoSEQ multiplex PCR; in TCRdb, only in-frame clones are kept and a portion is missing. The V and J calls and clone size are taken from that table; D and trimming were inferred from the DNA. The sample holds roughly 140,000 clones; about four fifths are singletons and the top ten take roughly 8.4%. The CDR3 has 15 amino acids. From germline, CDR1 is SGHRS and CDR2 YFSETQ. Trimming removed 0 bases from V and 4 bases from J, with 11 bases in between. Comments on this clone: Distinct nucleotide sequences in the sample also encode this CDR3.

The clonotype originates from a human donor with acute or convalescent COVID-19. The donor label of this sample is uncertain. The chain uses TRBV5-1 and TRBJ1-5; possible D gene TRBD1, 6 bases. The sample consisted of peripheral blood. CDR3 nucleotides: TGCGCCAGCAGCTTGGGGGACATTCCAAATCAGCCCCAGCATTTT. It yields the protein CASSLGDIPNQPQHF.